This paragraph covers one T cell receptor (beta chain) sequence. The specificity of this receptor is unknown. No much larger clone is present one base from it, and per-base qualities are unavailable. The data are from a study of early stage breast cancer tumors (dated by TCRdb to about 2017). For the wider study: Of the approximately 15 invasive breast tumors, twelve were found to be estrogen receptor-positive, progesterone receptor-positive and HER2-negative. About 65% of the 12 ER+/PR+/HER2- tumors were invasive ductal carcinomas, while the other four were invasive lobular carcinomas. On average, each sample had roughly 9.5-fold read coverage. A total of around 3 million templates, representing some 1.2 million unique clonotypes, were detected across all samples. The study at large found these results: Because the cohort was small, a breakdown by tumor subtype could not be done. Repertoires from blood and normal breast were more alike than repertoires from blood and tumor, and in about 90% of the 16 patients, comparing each tissue with blood separated tumor from normal. Enriched TCRB sequences shared across patients were mostly commonly generated sequences, unlikely to play an important role in the tumor microenvironment. Chain pairing and functional markers such as CD4, CD8 and FOXP3 were not captured by bulk genomic DNA sequencing of unsorted cells. Roughly 2.6-fold higher T cell density and higher clonality were observed in tumors than in adjacent normal breast tissue.

As encoded in the germline V gene, CDR1 is SGHTA while CDR2 is FQGNSA. The CDR3 covers 13 residues, taking in both the cysteine and the phenylalanine. The sequence is cut down to CDR3 DNA, 39 bases in frame from base 1. Cut back by 5 bases and 2 bases, the V and J ends lie 10 bases apart. The study profiled bulk TCR beta-chain repertoires in matched peripheral blood, tumor and adjacent normal breast tissue taken from approximately 16 patients with early-stage breast cancer. Before surgery, whole blood (about 4.5-11 mL) was collected into EDTA tubes and processed within 2 hours. Peripheral blood mononuclear cells were isolated by Ficoll-Paque centrifugation in SepMate-50 tubes. PBMCs were cryopreserved in around 90% FBS with approximately 10% DMSO in aliquots of 2 to 4 million cells and stored in liquid nitrogen. The Qiagen AllPrep DNA/RNA Mini kit was used for genomic DNA extraction. Two independent genomic DNA replicates were amplified for each sample, with roughly 0.5 ug used for blood and about 1.5 ug for tumor or normal breast. Following the manufacturer's instructions, the ImmunoSeq Intro kit was used to carry out TCRB sequencing on genomic DNA. Multiplex PCR ran approximately 29 cycles with proprietary primers and spike-in control sequences for absolute quantification. Single-end 150-bp reads were used to sequence an 87-bp fragment spanning the CDR3 plus the flanking V and J genes. Seven samples, with two replicates for each sample, were multiplexed per lane of an Illumina MiSeq using version 3.0 chemistry. The original pipeline was this. The vendor's proprietary pipeline handled the raw data processing, merging both replicates into a single result for each sample. To define clonotypes, the study grouped productive rearrangements that shared the V-gene family, CDR3 amino acid sequence and J-gene segment. To compute clonality, the normalized Shannon entropy (Pielou evenness) of TCRB abundances was subtracted from 1. To estimate T cell density, the total number of templates was divided by the number of input cells, which was inferred from the amount of DNA input. Recon, run with its default parameters, was used to estimate overall repertoire diversity and clonality. A clonotype counted as tumor-enriched if its abundance in tumor exceeded 0.1% and was at least 32-fold higher than its abundance in normal breast. Imported from immuneACCESS, the table was reduced by TCRdb to in-frame sequences with V and J called. These copies leave out some clones; in studies compared against another copy, an unresolved V gene accounts for under half, and the cause of the remainder is not known. V and J calls and clone size are as listed in that table; D and trimming were resolved from the DNA. The table for this sample lists 30,000 or so clones; roughly 81% of them were counted only once. About 4.5% of the sample is taken by the ten largest.

Sequenced: blood. The receptor was isolated from a person aged 40 to 50 with breast cancer. The sequence joins TRBV7-2 to TRBJ2-7, with no D gene named confidently. CDR3 protein: CASSRGLAYEQYF. The sequenced DNA is TGTGCCAGCAGCCGAGGCCTGGCCTACGAGCAGTACTTC.